The TCR beta chain under discussion was sequenced for a study of blood T cell repertoires in COVID-19 (dated by TCRdb to 2020 to 2021). Regarding the research as a whole: Samples from collaborators originated in the United States, Italy and Spain and spanned both the acute and convalescent phases of COVID-19. The material from the prospective study consisted of cDNA or gDNA derived from T cells, B-cell-depleted T cells, or PBMCs. The dataset comprised deeply sampled blood TCRbeta repertoires from subjects exposed to, actively infected with, or recovered from COVID-19. A freely available public database, intended as a resource for researchers studying the immune response to SARS-CoV-2, is where the repertoires were released. The samples were drawn from the first 160 participants of the ongoing ImmuneRACE study and from roughly 1,300 subjects provided by 6 global collaborators. A de-identified subject ID, COVID-19 status, age in years and sex were almost always included in the sample metadata. Where available, HLA class I and class II types were taken from metadata supplied by the sample provider and were not determined by assay-based typing.

Findings and caveats that apply to the study as a whole: How much clinical and demographic metadata was included differed by source and by participant, and the metadata was provided uncurated.

TCRbeta CDR3 regions were amplified from genomic DNA using the immunoSEQ Assay, a bias-controlled multiplex PCR. The original pipeline was this. The number of nucleated cells in each sample was estimated from the amplification of reference gene primers within the assay. To quantify the absolute abundance of each unique TCRbeta CDR3 rearrangement, sequence reads were collapsed and filtered. For each sample, productive Simpson clonality was calculated by taking the square root of Simpson's diversity index across productive rearrangements. Held by TCRdb, this immuneACCESS table contains in-frame sequences only and omits some clones. Under half of the omission traces to an unresolved V gene where checked; the cause of the rest is unknown. V and J calls and clone size follow that table, whereas D and trimming were derived from the DNA. This sample is represented by 95,000 to 150,000 clones; roughly 80% of them were singletons. The ten largest clonotypes hold 6.5% to 9.5% of the sample.

Whole blood was collected in K2EDTA tubes by collaborating institutions according to the institutions' own protocols. For TCRbeta analysis, collaborators shipped samples as frozen whole blood, isolated PBMCs, or DNA extracted from either of those sample types. A remark on this clone: This receptor's antigen is unknown. No base-level quality is on record; no much larger clone is a single base apart.

From a lookup of the germline V gene, CDR1 and CDR2 are SGHTA and FQGNSA. From its cysteine to its phenylalanine, the CDR3 spans 11 amino acids. This entry keeps only the CDR3 DNA: 33 bases, framed from base 1. A distance of 2 bases separates the germline ends of V and J, which lose 2 bases and 3 bases respectively. The sequenced material came from peripheral blood. The rearrangement combines TRBV7-2 with TRBJ2-7; no D gene is confidently identified. This TCR was recovered from a human donor in a cohort sampled during active COVID-19. Here is the DNA: TGTGCCAGCAGCTTATACTACGAGCAGTACTTC. It is translated as CASSLYYEQYF.